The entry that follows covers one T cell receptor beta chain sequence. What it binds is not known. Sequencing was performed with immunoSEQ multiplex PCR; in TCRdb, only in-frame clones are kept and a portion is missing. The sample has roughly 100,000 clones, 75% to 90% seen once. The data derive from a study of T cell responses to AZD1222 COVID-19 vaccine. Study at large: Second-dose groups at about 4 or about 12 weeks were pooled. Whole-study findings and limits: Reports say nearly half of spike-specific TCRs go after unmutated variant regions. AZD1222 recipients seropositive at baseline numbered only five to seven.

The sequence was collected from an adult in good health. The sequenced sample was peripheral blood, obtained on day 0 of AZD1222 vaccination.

DNA of the CDR3: TGTGCCAGTAGTATATTTGGGGGTCAAAATGAAAAACTGTTTTTT. Translation: CASSIFGGQNEKLFF. The chain recombines TRBV19 with TRBJ1-4; possible D gene TRBD1, 5 bases. Germline V gives CDR1 LNHDA, CDR2 SQIVND (reference sequence). CDR3 length equals 15 residues. V was pared by 2 bases and J by 5 bases, with 12 bases between. The whole variable domain, filled in from reference TRBV19 and TRBJ1-4, reads DGGITQSPKYLFRKEGQNVTLSCEQNLNHDAMYWYRQDPGQGLRLIYYSQIVNDFQKGDIAEGYSVSREKKESFPLTVTSAQKNPTAFYLCASSIFGGQNEKLFFGSGTQLSVL.